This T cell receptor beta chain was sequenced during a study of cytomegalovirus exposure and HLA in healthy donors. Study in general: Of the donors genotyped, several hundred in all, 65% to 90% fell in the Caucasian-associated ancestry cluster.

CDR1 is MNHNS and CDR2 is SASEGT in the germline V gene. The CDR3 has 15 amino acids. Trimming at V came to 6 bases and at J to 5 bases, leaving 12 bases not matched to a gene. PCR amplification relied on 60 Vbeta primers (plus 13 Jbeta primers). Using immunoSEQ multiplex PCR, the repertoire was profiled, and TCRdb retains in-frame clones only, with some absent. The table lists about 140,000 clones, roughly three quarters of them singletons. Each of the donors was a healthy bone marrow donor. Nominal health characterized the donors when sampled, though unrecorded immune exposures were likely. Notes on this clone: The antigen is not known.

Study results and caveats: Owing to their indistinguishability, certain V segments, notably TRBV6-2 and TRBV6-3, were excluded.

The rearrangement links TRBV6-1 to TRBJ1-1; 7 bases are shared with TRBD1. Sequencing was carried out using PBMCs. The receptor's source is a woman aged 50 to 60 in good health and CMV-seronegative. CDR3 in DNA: TGTGCCAGCAGCGGTAGGGACAGTATGAGAACTGAAGCTTTCTTT. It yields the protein CASSGRDSMRTEAFF.